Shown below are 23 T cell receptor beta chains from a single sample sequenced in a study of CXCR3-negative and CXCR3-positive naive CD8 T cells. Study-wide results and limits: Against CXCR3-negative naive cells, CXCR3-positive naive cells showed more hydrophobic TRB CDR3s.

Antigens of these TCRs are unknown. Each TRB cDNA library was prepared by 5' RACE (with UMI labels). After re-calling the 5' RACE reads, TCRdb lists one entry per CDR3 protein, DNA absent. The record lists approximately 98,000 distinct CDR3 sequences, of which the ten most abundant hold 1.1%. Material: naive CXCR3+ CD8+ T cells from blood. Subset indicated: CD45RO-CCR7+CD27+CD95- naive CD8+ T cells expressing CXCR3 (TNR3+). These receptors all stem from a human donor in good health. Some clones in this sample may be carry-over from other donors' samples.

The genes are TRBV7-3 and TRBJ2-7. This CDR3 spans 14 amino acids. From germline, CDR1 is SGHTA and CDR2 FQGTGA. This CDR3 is CASSLKGATYEQYF.

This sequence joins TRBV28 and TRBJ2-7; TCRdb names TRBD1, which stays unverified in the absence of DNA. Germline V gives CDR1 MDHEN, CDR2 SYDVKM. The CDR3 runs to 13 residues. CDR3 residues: CAAADRDFYEQYF. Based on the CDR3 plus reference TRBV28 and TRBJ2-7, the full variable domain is DVKVTQSSRYLVKRTGEKVFLECVQDMDHENMFWYRQDPGLGLRLIYFSYDVKMKEKGDIPEGYSVSREKKERFSLILESASTNQTSMYLCAAADRDFYEQYFGPGTRLTVT.

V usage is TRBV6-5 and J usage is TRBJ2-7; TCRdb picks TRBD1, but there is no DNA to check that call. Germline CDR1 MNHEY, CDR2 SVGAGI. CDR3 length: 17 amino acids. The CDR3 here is CASSPGQAQQYFYEQYF.

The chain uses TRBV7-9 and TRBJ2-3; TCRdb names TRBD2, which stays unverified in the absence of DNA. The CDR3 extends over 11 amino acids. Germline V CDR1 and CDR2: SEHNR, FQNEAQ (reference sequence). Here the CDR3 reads CASSSSVTQYF.

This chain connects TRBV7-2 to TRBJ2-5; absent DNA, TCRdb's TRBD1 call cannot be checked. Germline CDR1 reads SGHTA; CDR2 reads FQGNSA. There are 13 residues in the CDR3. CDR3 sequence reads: CASSLPPGETQYF.

The CDR3 spells CATTEDRRNEKLFF. The chain recombines TRBV7-9 with TRBJ1-4; TCRdb outputs TRBD1, but without DNA this stays unchecked. The CDR3 extends over 14 amino acids. Germline values: CDR1 SEHNR, CDR2 FQNEAQ (reference sequence).

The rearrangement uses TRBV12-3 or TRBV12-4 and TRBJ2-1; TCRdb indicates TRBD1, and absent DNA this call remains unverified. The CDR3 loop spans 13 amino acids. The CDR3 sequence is CASSLSRVDEQFF.

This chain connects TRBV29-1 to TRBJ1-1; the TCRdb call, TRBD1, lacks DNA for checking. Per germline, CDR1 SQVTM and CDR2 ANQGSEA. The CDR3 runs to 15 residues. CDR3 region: CSASGASEGHTEAFF.

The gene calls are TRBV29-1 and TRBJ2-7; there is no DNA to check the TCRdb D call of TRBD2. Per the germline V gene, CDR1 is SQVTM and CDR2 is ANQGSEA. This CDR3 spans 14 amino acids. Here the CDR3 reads CSVAGTSAFYEQYF.

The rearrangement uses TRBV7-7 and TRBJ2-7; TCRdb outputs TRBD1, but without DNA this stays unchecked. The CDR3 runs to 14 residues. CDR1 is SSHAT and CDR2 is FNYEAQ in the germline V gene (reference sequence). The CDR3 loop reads CASSAWDGSYEQYF.

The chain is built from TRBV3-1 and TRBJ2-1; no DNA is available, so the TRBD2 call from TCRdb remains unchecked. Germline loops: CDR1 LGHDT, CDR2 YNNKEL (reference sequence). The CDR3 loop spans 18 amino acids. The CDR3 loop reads CASSQEAAGGPSYNEQFF.

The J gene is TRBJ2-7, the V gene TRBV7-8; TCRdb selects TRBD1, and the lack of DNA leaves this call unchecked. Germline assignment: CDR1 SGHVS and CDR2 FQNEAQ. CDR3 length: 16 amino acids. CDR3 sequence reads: CASSTTGQGFSYEQYF.

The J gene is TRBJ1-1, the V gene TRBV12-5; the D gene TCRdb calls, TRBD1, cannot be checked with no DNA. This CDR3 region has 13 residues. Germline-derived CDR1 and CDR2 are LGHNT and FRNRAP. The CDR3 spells CASGTGFNTEAFF. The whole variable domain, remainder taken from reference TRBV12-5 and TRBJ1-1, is DARVTQTPRHKVTEMGQEVTMRCQPILGHNTVFWYRQTMMQGLELLAYFRNRAPLDDSGMPKDRFSAEMPDATLATLKIQPSEPRDSAVYFCASGTGFNTEAFFGQGTRLTVV.

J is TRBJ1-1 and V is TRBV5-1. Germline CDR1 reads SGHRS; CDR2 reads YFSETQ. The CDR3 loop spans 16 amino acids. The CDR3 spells CASSLADLTMNTEAFF.

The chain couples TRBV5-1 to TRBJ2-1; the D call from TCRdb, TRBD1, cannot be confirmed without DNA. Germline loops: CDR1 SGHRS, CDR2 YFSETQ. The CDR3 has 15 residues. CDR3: CASSYRSPSYNEQFF.

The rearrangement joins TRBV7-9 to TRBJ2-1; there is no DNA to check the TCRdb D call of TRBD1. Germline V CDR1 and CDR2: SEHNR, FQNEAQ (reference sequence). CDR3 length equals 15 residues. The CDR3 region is CASSRTGTSYNEQFF.

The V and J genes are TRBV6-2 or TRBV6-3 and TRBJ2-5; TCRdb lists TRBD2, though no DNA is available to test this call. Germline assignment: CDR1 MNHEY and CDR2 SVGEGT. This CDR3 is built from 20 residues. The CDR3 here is CASSYTLLAGGPRAQETQYF.

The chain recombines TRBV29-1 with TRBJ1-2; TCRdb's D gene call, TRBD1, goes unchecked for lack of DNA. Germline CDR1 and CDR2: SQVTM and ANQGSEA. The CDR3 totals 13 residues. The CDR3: CSVDDGGDYGYTF.

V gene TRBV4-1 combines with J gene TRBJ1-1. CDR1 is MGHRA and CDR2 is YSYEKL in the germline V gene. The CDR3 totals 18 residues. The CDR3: CASSQEASGPDENTEAFF.

CDR3 sequence reads: CASRKPRETSGDSADTQYF. The gene calls are TRBV7-9 and TRBJ2-3; TCRdb designates TRBD2, a call that cannot be tested without DNA. From germline, CDR1 is SEHNR and CDR2 FQNEAQ (reference sequence). CDR3 length equals 19 residues.

CDR3 sequence reads: CASSWPRGTSLPQETQYF. The chain recombines TRBV28 with TRBJ2-5; TCRdb calls TRBD2, which cannot be checked without DNA. The CDR3 totals 18 residues. Germline CDR1 is MDHEN and CDR2 is SYDVKM.

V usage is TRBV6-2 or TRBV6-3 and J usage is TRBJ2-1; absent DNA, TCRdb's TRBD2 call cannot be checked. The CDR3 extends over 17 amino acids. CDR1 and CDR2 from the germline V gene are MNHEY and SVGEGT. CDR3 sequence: CASRGRLAGEMYNEQFF.

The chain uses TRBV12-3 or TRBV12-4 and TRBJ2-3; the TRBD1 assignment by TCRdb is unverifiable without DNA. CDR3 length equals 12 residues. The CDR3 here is CASGRVTDTQYF.